Each of the 27 T cell receptor beta chains below was sequenced from the same sample in a study of T cells in Graves' hyperthyroidism and ophthalmopathy (dated by TCRdb to between 2018 and 2020). Library preparation was by multiplex PCR. The data were produced on an Illumina HiSeq 2000. The TCR beta CDR3 regions were amplified from RNA transcripts. For the first round of RT-PCR on the TCR CDR3, the HTBI primer set was used together with the Qiagen OneStep RT-PCR kit. Using fastp trimming at Q25 and MiXCR clonotype assembly, TCRdb reanalyzed the public sequencing data and kept in-frame beta chains. Here each entry gathers all rows of one CDR3 protein and keeps the most common genes and DNA. This sample holds fewer than 500,000 distinct CDR3 sequences; roughly 13% were observed only once. Around 20% of the sample rests with the top ten. Specimen: blood. The receptor source for this set is a man aged 25 to 40 with Graves' hyperthyroidism that later progressed to Graves' ophthalmopathy.

The rearrangement uses TRBV20-1 and TRBJ1-2; D is uncertain. The CDR3 runs 18 residues. V dropped 3 bases and J dropped 0 bases, with 23 bases sitting between them. The germline V gene has CDR1 DFQATT and CDR2 SNEGSKA (reference sequence). The CDR3 spells CSARGEILGGGTNYGYTF. DNA of the CDR3: TGCAGTGCTAGGGGCGAAATTTTAGGAGGCGGGACTAACTATGGCTACACCTTC.

This clonotype was counted ten times or more. The rearrangement joins TRBV11-2 to TRBJ1-1; TRBD1 aligns across 7 bases. The CDR3 contains 13 residues. With V trimmed by 1 base and J by 11 bases, 7 bases remained unmatched. Germline CDR1 and CDR2: SGHAT and FQNNGV. Here the CDR3 reads CASSLGTGFSAFF. CDR3 nucleotide sequence: TGTGCCAGCAGCTTAGGGACAGGTTTTTCGGCTTTCTTT.

This clonotype occurred many times. The chain employs TRBV28 and TRBJ1-2; D possibly corresponds to TRBD1 (6 bases). Trimming removed 6 bases at V and 2 bases at J, with 13 bases between. Germline CDR1 MDHEN, CDR2 SYDVKM. CDR3 length equals 14 residues. Here the CDR3 DNA reads TGTGCCAGCAGCTTGGTTACAGGGAACTATGGCTACACCTTC. Protein product: CASSLVTGNYGYTF.

This clonotype has more than one count but fewer than ten. V usage is TRBV6-2 or TRBV6-3 and J usage is TRBJ2-3; D might be TRBD1 (6 bases). Trimming stripped 4 bases from V and 5 bases from J, with 16 bases between. The CDR3 consists of 15 residues. From germline, CDR1 is MNHEY and CDR2 SVGEGT. CDR3 sequence: CASSSYIARGDTQYF. The CDR3 coding sequence is TGTGCCAGCAGTTCCTATATTGCCAGGGGAGATACGCAGTATTTT.

A remark on this clonotype: At one end, the junction sequence differs from germline, possibly due to a read error. V usage is TRBV20-1 and J usage is TRBJ1-2; D not resolved. Germline CDR1 DFQATT, CDR2 SNEGSKA (reference sequence). CDR3 size: 11 residues. The CDR3 sequence: CSARKNYSYTF. The CDR3 DNA sequence: TGCAGTGCTAGAAAAAACTATAGCTACACCTTC.

This rearrangement joins TRBV20-1 to TRBJ1-2, with 7 positions matching TRBD1. This CDR3 has 11 amino acids. V lost 2 bases and J lost 7; bases outside the gene matches: 1. Germline V gene sequence: CDR1 DFQATT, CDR2 SNEGSKA (reference sequence). The CDR3 nucleotides read TGCAGTGCTAGAAACAGGGGTGGCTACACCTTC. Protein: CSARNRGGYTF.

This clonotype was seen only a few times. The rearrangement links TRBV12-3 or TRBV12-4 to TRBJ1-5; D gene unclear. This CDR3 spans 14 amino acids. V was cut by 4 bases and J by 4 bases, with 11 bases left in between. CDR3 DNA sequence: TGTGCCAGCAGTTCACGGACGGAAAATCAGCCCCAGCATTTT. Translation gives CASSSRTENQPQHF.

This clonotype was found a few times. CDR3 loop: CATSEGTSNQPQHF. CDR3 coding DNA: TGTGCCACCAGTGAAGGGACGAGCAATCAGCCCCAGCATTTT. The chain carries TRBV24-1 and TRBJ1-5; TRBD1 might be the D (5 bases). V was trimmed by 4 bases and J by 1 base, leaving 7 bases between them. Germline V CDR1 and CDR2: KGHDR, SFDVKD. The CDR3 is 14 residues long.

Many counts were recorded for this clonotype. CDR3 bases: TGTGCCAGCAGCCCCATACAGGGGTCCTACGAGCAGTACTTC. It yields the protein CASSPIQGSYEQYF. This chain joins TRBV7-9 and TRBJ2-7; 7 bases agree with TRBD1. Looked up from germline, CDR1 is SEHNR and CDR2 is FQNEAQ (reference sequence). The CDR3 loop spans 14 amino acids. The junction had 5 bases not matched to a gene; V was cut back by 5 bases and J by 1 base.

This clonotype appeared many times. V gene TRBV9 combines with J gene TRBJ2-7, with TRBD1 as a possible D gene (5 bases). V was clipped by 4 bases and J by 2 bases, with 16 bases between them. CDR1 is SGDLS, CDR2 YYNGEE, per germline. The CDR3 is made up of 15 amino acids. Written as DNA, the CDR3 is TGTGCCAGCAGCCCCTCTGATGGGGCGACCTACGAGCAGTACTTC. Residues: CASSPSDGATYEQYF.

This clonotype was detected many times. The rearrangement uses TRBV18 and TRBJ1-5; 7 bases line up with TRBD1. The V segment lost 4 bases and the J segment 6 bases; nucleotides outside the gene matches: 6. Germline V gene sequence: CDR1 KGHSH, CDR2 LQKENI. This CDR3 is 14 amino acids long. The CDR3, as DNA: TGTGCCAGCTCACGACAGGGCTATGGTCAGCCCCAGCATTTT. Amino acid sequence: CASSRQGYGQPQHF. The whole variable domain, remainder taken from reference TRBV18 and TRBJ1-5, is NAGVMQNPRHLVRRRGQEARLRCSPMKGHSHVYWYRQLPEEGLKFMVYLQKENIIDESGMPKERFSAEFPKEGPSILRIQQVVRGDSAAYFCASSRQGYGQPQHFGDGTRLSIL.

This clonotype was observed many times. The chain is built from TRBV6-1 and TRBJ2-3, with D perhaps TRBD2 (5 bases). Germline V lookup: CDR1 MNHNS, CDR2 SASEGT. V was shortened by 6 bases and J by 6 bases, with 16 bases between the two germline ends. CDR3 length equals 14 residues. The CDR3 DNA follows: TGTGCCAGCAGCGGGATAACGTGGACGGATACGCAGTATTTT. It codes for CASSGITWTDTQYF.

This clonotype appeared a few times. The CDR3 loop reads CASSYLTGPTDTQYF. In DNA, the CDR3 is TGCGCCAGCAGCTACCTGACAGGCCCCACAGATACGCAGTATTTT. The rearrangement links TRBV5-1 to TRBJ2-3, with TRBD1 as a possible D gene (6 bases). The V end lost 3 bases, the J end lost 2 bases, and 13 bases lay between the germline ends. The CDR3 runs 15 residues. CDR1 SGHRS and CDR2 YFSETQ come from the germline V gene.

There are many counts of this clonotype. This chain connects TRBV12-3 or TRBV12-4 to TRBJ1-6; 8 bases fit TRBD1. Trimming took 6 bases from V and 10 from J; bases not matched to a gene: 11. This CDR3 spans 15 amino acids. The CDR3 loop reads CASRRSRTGFSPLHF. In nucleotides, the CDR3 is TGTGCCAGCAGGAGGTCTAGGACAGGGTTCTCACCCCTCCACTTT.

V and J are TRBV25-1 and TRBJ2-2; no definite D call. Deletions cut 4 bases from V and 6 bases from J, with 6 bases between. The CDR3 runs to 12 residues. Germline values: CDR1 MGHDK, CDR2 SYGVNS. This CDR3 is CASSVTAGELFF. CDR3 nucleotide sequence: TGTGCCAGCAGTGTAACAGCCGGGGAGCTGTTTTTT.

The chain combines TRBV28 with TRBJ2-3; no clear D gene. Germline V lookup: CDR1 MDHEN, CDR2 SYDVKM. V was clipped by 1 base and J by 0 bases, with 8 bases between them. This CDR3 spans 15 amino acids. CDR3 amino acids: CASSLLGRSTDTQYF. The CDR3 coding sequence is TGTGCCAGCAGTTTATTGGGCAGAAGCACAGATACGCAGTATTTT.

Note on this clonotype: One base away lies a much larger clone, so this may be a sequencing read error. J is TRBJ2-2 and V is TRBV11-2, with 9 bases lining up with TRBD1. The CDR3 has 15 amino acids. V trimming: 1 base; J trimming: 3 bases; junction bases outside the gene matches: 0. The germline V gene encodes CDR1 SGHAT and CDR2 FQNNGV. The CDR3 DNA reads TGTGCCAGCAGCTTAGGGGACAGGGACACCGGGGAGCTGTTTTTT. It specifies CASSLGDRDTGELFF. Full variable domain (rest looked up from reference TRBV11-2 and TRBJ2-2): EAGVAQSPRYKIIEKRQSVAFWCNPISGHATLYWYQQILGQGPKLLIQFQNNGVVDDSQLPKDRFSAERLKGVDSTLKIQPAKLEDSAVYLCASSLGDRDTGELFFGEGSRLTVL.

This clonotype occurred once. The chain has TRBV6-2 or TRBV6-3 and TRBJ2-1; weak D call: TRBD2 (6 bases). Per germline, CDR1 MNHEY and CDR2 SVGEGT. Trimming removed 11 bases from V and 1 base from J, with 18 bases in between. The CDR3 is 15 amino acids. The CDR3 DNA reads as TGTGCCGGATCGACTAGTCCCAGTTCCTACAATGAGCAGTTCTTC. Encoded protein: CAGSTSPSSYNEQFF.

The table lists this clonotype with many counts. The chain links TRBV28 to TRBJ1-5; D gene uncertain. The CDR3 extends over 15 amino acids. Germline assignment: CDR1 MDHEN and CDR2 SYDVKM. V was cut by 5 bases and J by 2 bases, with 13 bases left in between. CDR3 nucleotides: TGTGCCAGCAGTCCCCGGTATCGGGGCAATCAGCCCCAGCATTTT. Protein: CASSPRYRGNQPQHF.

The table lists this clonotype with many counts. J is TRBJ1-5 and V is TRBV20-1, with D uncertain. The V and J ends lost 5 bases and 7 bases respectively, with 21 bases between them. Germline values: CDR1 DFQATT, CDR2 SNEGSKA (reference sequence). CDR3 length: 15 amino acids. The CDR3 DNA follows: TGCAGTGCTGCGGCCCTCATGACCACAAAGCAGCCCCAGCATTTT. Its protein is CSAAALMTTKQPQHF.

The sample holds many counts of this clonotype. The chain employs TRBV30 and TRBJ1-2, with 9 positions matching TRBD1. Germline-derived CDR1 and CDR2 are GTSNPN and SVGIG (reference sequence). With 3 bases clipped from V and 6 bases from J, the junction kept 8 bases outside the gene matches. There are 14 residues in the CDR3. CDR3 sequence: CAWRNTGGGHGYTF. CDR3 bases: TGTGCCTGGAGGAACACAGGGGGCGGCCATGGCTACACCTTC.

This clonotype has more than one count but fewer than ten. The chain has TRBV12-3 or TRBV12-4 and TRBJ2-1, with 7 bases that match TRBD2. This CDR3 has 16 residues. Germline trimming cut 3 bases from V and 1 base from J; bases unmatched to any gene: 6. CDR3 in DNA: TGTGCCAGCAGTTTCCCTAGCGGATATTCCTACAATGAGCAGTTCTTC. Translating it yields CASSFPSGYSYNEQFF.

This chain links TRBV4-1 with TRBJ2-4; TRBD1 is a possible D gene (6 bases). Germline V gene sequence: CDR1 MGHRA, CDR2 YSYEKL. CDR3 length: 16 residues. V shed 2 bases and J shed 0 bases, with 11 bases lying between them. The CDR3 protein is CASSQPGHLAKNIQYF. For the CDR3, the DNA is TGCGCCAGCAGCCAACCGGGACACTTAGCCAAAAACATTCAGTACTTC.

This clonotype was counted at least ten times. CDR3 in DNA: TGTGCCGGTACTCCGACAGACCTCGCGAACACCGGGGAGCTGTTTTTT. It yields the protein CAGTPTDLANTGELFF. The chain is built from TRBV2 and TRBJ2-2; TRBD1 might be the D (5 bases). The V gene lost 11 bases and the J gene lost 0 bases, with 19 bases spanning the gap. Germline V gene data show CDR1 as SNHLY and CDR2 as FYNNEI. The CDR3 runs to 16 residues.

This clonotype has ten or more counts. The chain joins TRBV12-3 or TRBV12-4 to TRBJ2-2, with D perhaps matching TRBD1 (7 bases). Trimming took 6 bases from V and 5 from J, leaving 16 bases between them. The CDR3 is 15 residues long. As DNA, the CDR3 is TGTGCCAGCAGCCCCCGGAGGGGGCATACCGGGGAGCTGTTTTTT. It specifies CASSPRRGHTGELFF.

The rearrangement uses TRBV4-1 and TRBJ2-7; 9 bases map to TRBD1. CDR1 is MGHRA and CDR2 is YSYEKL in the germline V gene. Trimming at V came to 4 bases and at J to 5 bases, leaving 9 bases not matched to a gene. This CDR3 has 15 residues. CDR3 nucleotides: TGCGCCAGCAGCCCCACCGGGACAGGGCTCAACGAGCAGTACTTC. Its translation: CASSPTGTGLNEQYF.

This clonotype was detected ten times or more. This chain connects TRBV28 to TRBJ1-3, with 9 bases identical to TRBD1. CDR3 length: 17 amino acids. Germline CDR1 is MDHEN and CDR2 is SYDVKM. Trimming removed 7 bases from V and 0 bases from J; junction bases left unmatched: 10. In DNA form, the CDR3 reads TGTGCCAGCACAGCCTCAGAGACAGGGGGCTCTGGAAACACCATATATTTT. Its protein is CASTASETGGSGNTIYF.